These 9 T cell receptor beta chains were all obtained from the same sample, sequenced in a study of shared clonotypes between healthy human individuals. Sequencing used immunoSEQ multiplex PCR; TCRdb keeps in-frame clones, though not all of them. The profile covers approximately 530,000 clones, with about 96% appearing a single time and approximately 0.067% taken by the ten largest. Specimen: naive CD4+ T cells sorted from blood. Subset described: CD45RA+ positively selected. Receptors were obtained from a woman in her twenties or thirties in good health.

The chain joins TRBV6-6 to TRBJ1-2; a weak D match, TRBD1 (6 bases). Germline CDR1 and CDR2: MNHNY and SVGAGI (reference sequence). CDR3 length: 14 amino acids. Between the trimmed V and J ends, which lost 6 bases and 6 bases, there was a span of 17 bases. The CDR3 sequence: CASRKGQTGDGYTF. As DNA, the CDR3 is TGTGCCAGCAGGAAGGGACAAACCGGGGATGGCTACACCTTC.

The chain links TRBV4-1 to TRBJ1-1, with no clear D. Trimming removed 2 bases at V and 4 bases at J, with 11 bases between. The CDR3 contains 14 residues. From germline, CDR1 is MGHRA and CDR2 YSYEKL. The CDR3 DNA sequence: TGCGCCAGCAGCCAACTCACCAAGGGCACTGAAGCTTTCTTT. Amino acid sequence: CASSQLTKGTEAFF.

The table lists this clone with a count of one. The chain carries TRBV5-1 and TRBJ2-6, with TRBD2 matching over 9 bases. There are 19 residues in the CDR3. Germline V gene sequence: CDR1 SGHRS, CDR2 YFSETQ. J gave up 0 bases and V 0 bases, and 7 bases lay outside the gene matches. This CDR3 is CASSLETSGRTSGANVLTF. CDR3 DNA sequence: TGCGCCAGCAGCTTGGAGACTAGCGGAAGAACCTCTGGGGCCAACGTCCTGACTTTC.

This rearrangement joins TRBV18 to TRBJ2-7, with 8 positions matching TRBD2. Germline V lookup: CDR1 KGHSH, CDR2 LQKENI. Unmatched junction bases numbered 2, after V lost 5 bases and J lost 2 bases. This CDR3 has 13 amino acids. This CDR3 reads CASSTGLAYEQYF. The CDR3 DNA reads as TGTGCCAGCTCAACGGGACTAGCCTACGAGCAGTACTTC.

This chain links TRBV18 with TRBJ2-5; 8 nucleotides match TRBD2. Trimming cost V 3 bases and J 4 bases; bases outside gene matches: 7. The CDR3 totals 15 residues. Germline loops: CDR1 KGHSH, CDR2 LQKENI. The CDR3 DNA is TGTGCCAGCTCACCGGGACTAGATAGGCGAGAGACCCAGTACTTC. This sequence encodes CASSPGLDRRETQYF.

The J gene is TRBJ2-2, the V gene TRBV11-3; TRBD1 might be the D (5 bases). This CDR3 has 15 residues. Germline V gene data show CDR1 as SGHNT and CDR2 as YENEEA. Trimming shortened V by 3 bases and J by 7 bases, and 15 bases separated the two germline ends. DNA of the CDR3: TGTGCCAGCAGCTTTCTAGGGGCGCGAAACGGGGAGCTGTTTTTT. Amino acid sequence: CASSFLGARNGELFF.

The chain recombines TRBV7-2 with TRBJ2-3, with D hard to call. This CDR3 comprises 14 residues. CDR1 is SGHTA and CDR2 is FQGNSA in the germline V gene. V was clipped by 5 bases and J by 2 bases, with 11 bases between them. CDR3 amino acids: CASSLQIYTDTQYF. The CDR3 DNA reads TGTGCCAGCAGCCTACAGATATACACAGATACGCAGTATTTT.

The chain is built from TRBV10-2 and TRBJ2-7; D perhaps matches TRBD1 (5 bases). CDR1 and CDR2 (germline): WSHSY, SAAADI. The V end lost 3 bases, the J end lost 5 bases, and 23 bases lay between the germline ends. The CDR3 is made up of 17 amino acids. The CDR3 DNA reads TGCGCCAGCAGTGATTCCCCCTTCCGAGACTTAGGGGACGAGCAGTACTTC. It specifies CASSDSPFRDLGDEQYF.

The chain joins TRBV11-2 to TRBJ2-7, with D unresolved. Deletions cut 5 bases from V and 7 bases from J, with 27 bases between. CDR3 length equals 17 residues. Per germline, CDR1 SGHAT and CDR2 FQNNGV. In DNA, the CDR3 is TGTGCCAGCAGCCTCCGGGCCACCGCACTATCTGGTGGGGAGCAGTACTTC. Translating gives CASSLRATALSGGEQYF.